This T cell receptor beta chain was sequenced in a study of cytomegalovirus exposure and HLA in healthy donors. Study results and limitations: From TCR beta sequences, most subjects' HLA-A and HLA-B alleles were reportedly predicted accurately. The likely explanation for a cluster of highly shared sequence variants was sequencing artifact.

Comments on this clone: The antigen is undetermined.

It was with 60 Vbeta and 13 Jbeta primers that the PCR ran. Data came from immunoSEQ multiplex PCR; TCRdb stores just in-frame clones and leaves some out. Its table records approximately 27,000 clones. CDR3 size: 14 residues. V shed 5 bases, J shed 7 bases, and the junction held 10 bases outside the gene matches. The germline V gene has CDR1 MNHEY and CDR2 SVGAGI. Sample: PBMCs. The receptor's source is a man aged 25-45 years in good health and CMV-seronegative. This chain uses TRBV6-5 with TRBJ1-2; 7 bases align to TRBD1. CDR3: CASSTRDRIIGYTF. The CDR3 DNA follows: TGTGCCAGCAGTACCCGGGACAGAATTATTGGCTACACCTTC.